This T cell receptor (beta chain) came from a study of Ad26.COV2.S vaccination and SARS-CoV-2 variants. Turning to the study itself: The vaccine Ad26.COV2.S was put into the muscle once, or twice with 56 days between.

Data came from immunoSEQ multiplex PCR; TCRdb stores just in-frame clones and leaves some out. The profile covers roughly 300,000 clones, with roughly 91% appearing a single time and roughly 5% taken by the ten largest. Germline V gene sequence: CDR1 SGDLS, CDR2 YYNGEE. V was cut by 3 bases and J by 0 bases, with 10 bases left in between. The CDR3 is made up of 16 amino acids. The treatment was: some 20 received Ad26.COV2.S at low or high dose, single or two shots; roughly 5 received placebo; per-sample allocation not given. Material that was analyzed had been drawn on day 63 after the first vaccine or placebo injection. In the vaccine, an Ad26 vector expressed the SARS-CoV-2 spike of the Wuhan strain. Of note for this clone: Its antigen is unknown.

Study-level points and caveats: Vaccine recipients and placebo recipients showed similar non-spike TCR breadth. Total T cell responses were possibly underestimated by TCR breadth and depth analyses.

This sequence joins TRBV9 and TRBJ1-6; tentatively, D is TRBD1 (5 bases). The TCR comes from a person between 18 and 59 years old who received the Ad26.COV2.S COVID-19 vaccine or a placebo. The material sequenced was peripheral blood, taken in a trial of Ad26.COV2.S vaccine versus placebo. The CDR3 loop reads CASSEQESSYNSPLHF. The CDR3 bases are TGTGCCAGCAGCGAACAGGAAAGCTCCTATAATTCACCCCTCCACTTT.